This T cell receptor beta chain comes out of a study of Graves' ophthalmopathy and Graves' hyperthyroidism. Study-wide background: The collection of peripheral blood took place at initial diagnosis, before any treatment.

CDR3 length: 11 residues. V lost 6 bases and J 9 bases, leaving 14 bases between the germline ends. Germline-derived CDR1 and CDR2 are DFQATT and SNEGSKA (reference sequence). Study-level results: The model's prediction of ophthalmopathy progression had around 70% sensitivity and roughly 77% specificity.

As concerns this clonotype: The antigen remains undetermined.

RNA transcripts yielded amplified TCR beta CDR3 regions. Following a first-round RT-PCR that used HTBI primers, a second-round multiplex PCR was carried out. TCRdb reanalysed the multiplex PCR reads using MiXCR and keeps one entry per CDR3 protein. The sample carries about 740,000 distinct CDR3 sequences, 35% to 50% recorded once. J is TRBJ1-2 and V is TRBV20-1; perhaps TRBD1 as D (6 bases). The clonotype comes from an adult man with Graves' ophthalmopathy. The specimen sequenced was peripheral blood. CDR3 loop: CSASEGDSYTF. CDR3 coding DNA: TGCAGTGCCAGTGAGGGGGATAGCTACACCTTC.